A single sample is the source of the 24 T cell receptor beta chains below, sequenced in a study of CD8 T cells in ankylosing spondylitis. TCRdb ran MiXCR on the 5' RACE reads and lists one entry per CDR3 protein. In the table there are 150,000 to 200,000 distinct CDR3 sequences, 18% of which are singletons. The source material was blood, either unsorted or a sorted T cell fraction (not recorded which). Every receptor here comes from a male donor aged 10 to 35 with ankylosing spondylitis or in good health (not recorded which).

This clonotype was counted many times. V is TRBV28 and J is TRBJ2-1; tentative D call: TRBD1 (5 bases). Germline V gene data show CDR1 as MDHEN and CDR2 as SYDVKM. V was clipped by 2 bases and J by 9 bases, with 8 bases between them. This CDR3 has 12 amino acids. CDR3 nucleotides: TGTGCCAGCAGTTTAATTCAGGGTGAGCAGTTCTTC. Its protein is CASSLIQGEQFF.

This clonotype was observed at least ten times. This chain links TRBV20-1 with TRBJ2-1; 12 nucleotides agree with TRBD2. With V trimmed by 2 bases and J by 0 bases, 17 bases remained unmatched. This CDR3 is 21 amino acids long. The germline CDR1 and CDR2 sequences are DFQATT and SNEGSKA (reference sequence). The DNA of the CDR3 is TGCAGTGCTAGACTATCTAGCGGGAGGGCCTCGGGCCTACTCTCCTACAATGAGCAGTTCTTC. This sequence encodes CSARLSSGRASGLLSYNEQFF.

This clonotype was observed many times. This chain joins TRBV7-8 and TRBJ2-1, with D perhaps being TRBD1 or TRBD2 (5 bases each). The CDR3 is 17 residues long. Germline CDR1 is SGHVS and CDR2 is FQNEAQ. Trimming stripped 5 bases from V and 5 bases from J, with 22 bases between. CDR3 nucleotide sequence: TGTGCCAGCAGCCCCCGGTCCAGAAGGGGAGTGAACAATGAGCAGTTCTTC. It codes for CASSPRSRRGVNNEQFF.

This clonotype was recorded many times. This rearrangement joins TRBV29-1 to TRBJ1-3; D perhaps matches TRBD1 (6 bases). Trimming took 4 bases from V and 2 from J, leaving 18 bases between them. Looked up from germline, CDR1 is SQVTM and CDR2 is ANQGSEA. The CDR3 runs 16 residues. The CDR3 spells CSVGPVDSEPGNTIYF. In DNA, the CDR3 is TGCAGCGTTGGGCCGGTGGACAGTGAGCCTGGAAACACCATATATTTT.

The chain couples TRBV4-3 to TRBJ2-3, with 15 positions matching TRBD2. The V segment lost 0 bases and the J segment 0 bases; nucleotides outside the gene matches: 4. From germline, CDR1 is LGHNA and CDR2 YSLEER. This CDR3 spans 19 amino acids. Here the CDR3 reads CASSQDGTSGRRSTDTQYF. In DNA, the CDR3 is TGCGCCAGCAGCCAAGACGGGACTAGCGGGAGGAGGAGCACAGATACGCAGTATTTT.

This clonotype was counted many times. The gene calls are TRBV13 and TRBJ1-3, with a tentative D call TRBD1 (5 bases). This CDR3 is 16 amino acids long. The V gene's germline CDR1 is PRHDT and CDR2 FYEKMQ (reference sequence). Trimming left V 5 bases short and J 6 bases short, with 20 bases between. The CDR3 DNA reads TGTGCCAGCAGCAGACCAATCGGCAGGGACTCAAACACCATATATTTT. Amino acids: CASSRPIGRDSNTIYF.

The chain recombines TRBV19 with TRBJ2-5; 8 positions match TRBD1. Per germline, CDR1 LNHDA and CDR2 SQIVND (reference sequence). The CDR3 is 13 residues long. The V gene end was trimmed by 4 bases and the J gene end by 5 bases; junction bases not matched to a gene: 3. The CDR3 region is CASSNRDRETQYF. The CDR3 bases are TGTGCCAGTAGTAACCGGGACAGGGAGACCCAGTACTTC.

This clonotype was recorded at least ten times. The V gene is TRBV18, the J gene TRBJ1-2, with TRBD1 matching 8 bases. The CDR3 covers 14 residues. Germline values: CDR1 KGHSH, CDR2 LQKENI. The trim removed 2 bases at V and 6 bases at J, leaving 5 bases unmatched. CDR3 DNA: TGTGCCAGCTCACCAGGACAGGGTCTCGATGGCTACACCTTC. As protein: CASSPGQGLDGYTF. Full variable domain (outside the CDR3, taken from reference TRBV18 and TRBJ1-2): NAGVMQNPRHLVRRRGQEARLRCSPMKGHSHVYWYRQLPEEGLKFMVYLQKENIIDESGMPKERFSAEFPKEGPSILRIQQVVRGDSAAYFCASSPGQGLDGYTFGSGTRLTVV.

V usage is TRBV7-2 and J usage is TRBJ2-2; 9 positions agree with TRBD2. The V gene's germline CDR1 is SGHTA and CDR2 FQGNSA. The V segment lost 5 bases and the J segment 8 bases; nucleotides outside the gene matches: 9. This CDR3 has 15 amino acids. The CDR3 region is CASSTLAGAGGELFF. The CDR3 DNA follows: TGTGCCAGCAGCACCTTAGCGGGGGCGGGAGGGGAGCTGTTTTTT.

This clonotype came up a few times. The DNA of the CDR3 is TGTGCCAGTAGTAACCGGGCGGGCAATGAGCAGTTCTTC. Its translation is CASSNRAGNEQFF. This sequence joins TRBV19 and TRBJ2-1; D may be TRBD2 (5 bases). V lost 4 bases, J lost 6 bases, and 10 bases lay in between. The CDR3 is 13 residues long. Germline assignment: CDR1 LNHDA and CDR2 SQIVND (reference sequence).

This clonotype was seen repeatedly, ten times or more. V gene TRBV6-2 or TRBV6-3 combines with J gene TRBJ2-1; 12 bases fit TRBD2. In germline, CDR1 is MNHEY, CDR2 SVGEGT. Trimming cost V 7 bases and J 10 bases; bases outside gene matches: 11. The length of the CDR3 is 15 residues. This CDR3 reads CASTETLAGGLEQFF. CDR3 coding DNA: TGTGCCAGCACCGAAACACTAGCGGGAGGACTCGAGCAGTTCTTC.

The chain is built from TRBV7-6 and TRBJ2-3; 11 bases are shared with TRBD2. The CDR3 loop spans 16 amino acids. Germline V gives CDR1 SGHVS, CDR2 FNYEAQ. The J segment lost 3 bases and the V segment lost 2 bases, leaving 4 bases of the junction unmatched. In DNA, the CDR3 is TGTGCCAGCAGCTTATCGGCTAGCGGGAGGACAGATACGCAGTATTTT. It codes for CASSLSASGRTDTQYF. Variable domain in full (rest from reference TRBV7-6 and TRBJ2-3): GAGVSQSPRYKVTKRGQDVALRCDPISGHVSLYWYRQALGQGPEFLTYFNYEAQQDKSGLPNDRFSAERPEGSISTLTIQRTEQRDSAMYRCASSLSASGRTDTQYFGPGTRLTVL.

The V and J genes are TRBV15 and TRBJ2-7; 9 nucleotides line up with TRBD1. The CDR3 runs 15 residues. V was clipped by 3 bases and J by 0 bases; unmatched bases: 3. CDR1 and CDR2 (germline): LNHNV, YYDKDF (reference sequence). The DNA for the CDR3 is TGTGCCACCAGCAGTGGACAGGGGAACTCCTACGAGCAGTACTTC. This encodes CATSSGQGNSYEQYF.

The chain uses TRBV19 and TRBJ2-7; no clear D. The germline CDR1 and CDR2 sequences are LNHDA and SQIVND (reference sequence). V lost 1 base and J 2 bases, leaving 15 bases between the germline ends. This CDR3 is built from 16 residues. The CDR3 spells CASSIGSDLLAYEQYF. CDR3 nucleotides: TGTGCCAGTAGTATAGGGAGTGACCTCCTAGCCTACGAGCAGTACTTC.

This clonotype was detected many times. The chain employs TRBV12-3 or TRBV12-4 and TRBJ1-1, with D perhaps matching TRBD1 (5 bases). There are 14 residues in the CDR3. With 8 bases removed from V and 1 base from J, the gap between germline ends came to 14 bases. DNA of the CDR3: TGTGCCAGCCGCCAGGGTGCAGGGAACACTGAAGCTTTCTTT. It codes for CASRQGAGNTEAFF.

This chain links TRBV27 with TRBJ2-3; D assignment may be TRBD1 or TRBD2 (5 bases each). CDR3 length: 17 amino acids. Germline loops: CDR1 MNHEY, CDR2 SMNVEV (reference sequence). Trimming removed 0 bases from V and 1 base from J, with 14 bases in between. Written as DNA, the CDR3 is TGTGCCAGCAGTTTATCCGTCCAGGGAGCGGGCACAGATACGCAGTATTTT. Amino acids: CASSLSVQGAGTDTQYF.

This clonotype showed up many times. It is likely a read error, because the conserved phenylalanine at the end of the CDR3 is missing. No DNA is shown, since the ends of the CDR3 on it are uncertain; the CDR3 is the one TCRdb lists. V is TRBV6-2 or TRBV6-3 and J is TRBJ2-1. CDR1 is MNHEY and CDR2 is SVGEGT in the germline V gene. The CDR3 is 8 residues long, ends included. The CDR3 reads CASSYTRA.

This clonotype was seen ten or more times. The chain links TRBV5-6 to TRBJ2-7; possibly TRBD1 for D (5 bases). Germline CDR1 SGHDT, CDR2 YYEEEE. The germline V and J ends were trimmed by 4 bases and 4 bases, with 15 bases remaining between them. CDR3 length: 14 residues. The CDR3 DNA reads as TGTGCCAGCAGCCCATGGAAGGGGATGTACGAGCAGTACGTC. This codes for CASSPWKGMYEQYV.

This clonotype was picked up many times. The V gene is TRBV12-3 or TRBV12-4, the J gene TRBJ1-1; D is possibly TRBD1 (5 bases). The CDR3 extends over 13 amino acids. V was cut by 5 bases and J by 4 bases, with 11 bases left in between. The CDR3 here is CASSLRDGTEAFF. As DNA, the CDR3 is TGTGCCAGCAGTCTCCGGGACGGCACTGAAGCTTTCTTT.

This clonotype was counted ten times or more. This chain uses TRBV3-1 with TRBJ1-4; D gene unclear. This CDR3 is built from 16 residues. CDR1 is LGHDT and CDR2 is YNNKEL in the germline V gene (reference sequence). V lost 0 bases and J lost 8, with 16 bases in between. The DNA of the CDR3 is TGTGCCAGCAGCCAAGATTCAACCCGAACGGGAGAAAAACTGTTTTTT. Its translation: CASSQDSTRTGEKLFF.

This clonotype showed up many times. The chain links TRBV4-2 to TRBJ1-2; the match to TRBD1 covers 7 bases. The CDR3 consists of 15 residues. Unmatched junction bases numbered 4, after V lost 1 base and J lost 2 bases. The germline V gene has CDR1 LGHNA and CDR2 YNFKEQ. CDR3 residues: CASSQGDRLNYGYTF. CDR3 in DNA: TGTGCCAGCAGCCAAGGGGACAGACTGAACTATGGCTACACCTTC.

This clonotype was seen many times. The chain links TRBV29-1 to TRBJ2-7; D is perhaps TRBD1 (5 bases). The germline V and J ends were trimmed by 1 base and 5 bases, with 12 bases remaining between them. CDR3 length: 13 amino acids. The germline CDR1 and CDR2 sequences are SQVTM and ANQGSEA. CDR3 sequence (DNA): TGCAGCGTTGAAGGGGGCGCAGGCAACGAGCAGTACTTC. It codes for CSVEGGAGNEQYF.

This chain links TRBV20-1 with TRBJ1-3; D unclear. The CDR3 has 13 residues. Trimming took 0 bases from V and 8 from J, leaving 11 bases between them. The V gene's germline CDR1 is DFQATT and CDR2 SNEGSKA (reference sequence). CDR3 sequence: CSARDAISDTIYF. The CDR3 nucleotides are TGCAGTGCTAGAGATGCGATCTCTGACACCATATATTTT.

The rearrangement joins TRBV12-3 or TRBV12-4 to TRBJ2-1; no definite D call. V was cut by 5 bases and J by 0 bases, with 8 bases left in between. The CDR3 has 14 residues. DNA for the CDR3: TGTGCCAGCAGTCCTTCTTCCTCCTACAATGAGCAGTTCTTC. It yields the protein CASSPSSSYNEQFF.